This T cell receptor beta chain was observed in a study of T-cell memory formation after mild COVID-19. Study-wide context: There were largely donor-specific TCR clusters. Study conclusions and caveats: The pre-infection memory compartment contained some responding clones, suggesting cross-reactive memory joined.

Libraries for TCRalpha and TCRbeta carried sample barcodes and unique molecular identifiers via 5'RACE. TCRdb reanalysed the 5' RACE reads using MiXCR and keeps one entry per CDR3 protein. The sample gives a few hundred thousand distinct CDR3 sequences, 8% to 10% of which show up once; 22% is in the top ten. The germline V and J ends were trimmed by 1 base and 5 bases, with 8 bases remaining between them. The CDR3 sequence is 13 residues long. Looked up from germline, CDR1 is MGHRA and CDR2 is YSYEKL. As to this clonotype: Its antigen is currently unknown.

Sequencing used PBMCs or a T cell subset sorted from them (not recorded which). This sequence was found in a young man who had mild COVID-19 (a few samples of this study predate the infection). Cell type and time point are not known. The gene calls are TRBV4-1 and TRBJ1-2; no clear D gene. The CDR3 loop reads CASSQATEYGYTF. In nucleotides, the CDR3 is TGCGCCAGCAGCCAAGCAACCGAATATGGCTACACCTTC.